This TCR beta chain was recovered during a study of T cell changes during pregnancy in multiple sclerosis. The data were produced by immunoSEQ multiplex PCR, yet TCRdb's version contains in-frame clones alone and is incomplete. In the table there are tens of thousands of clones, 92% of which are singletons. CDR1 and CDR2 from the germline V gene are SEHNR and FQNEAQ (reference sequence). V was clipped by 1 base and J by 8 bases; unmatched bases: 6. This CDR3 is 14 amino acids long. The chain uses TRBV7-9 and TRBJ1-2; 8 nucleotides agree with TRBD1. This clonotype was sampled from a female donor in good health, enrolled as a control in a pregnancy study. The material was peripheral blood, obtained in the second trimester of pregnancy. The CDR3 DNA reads TGTGCCAGCAGCTTAGATTCGGGGACAGGCGGCTACACCTTC. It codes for CASSLDSGTGGYTF.